Presented here are 10 T cell receptor beta chains from one specimen sequenced in a study of blood T cell repertoires in COVID-19 (TCRdb year 2020). To prepare the library, the immunoSEQ multiplex PCR assay was applied. TCRdb re-hosts the immuneACCESS table, in-frame sequences only. Its copies lack some clones; in the studies checked, an unresolved V gene accounts for under half of them, and the cause for the rest is not known. The sample profile shows under 300,000 clones; roughly 84% of them were found once. About 1.4% of the sample goes to the ten largest clones. The sequencing input was peripheral blood. Receptors were obtained from a woman aged 40 to 50 who had recovered from COVID-19.

Here the CDR3 reads CASSPQGVEGYTF. In DNA form, the CDR3 reads TGTGCCAGCTCACCACAGGGGGTGGAGGGCTACACCTTC. This chain joins TRBV18 and TRBJ1-2; a possible D gene is TRBD1 (6 bases). V lost 1 base and J 8 bases, leaving 11 bases between the germline ends. CDR1 is KGHSH and CDR2 is LQKENI in the germline V gene. The CDR3 covers 13 residues.

This chain uses TRBV5-6 with TRBJ1-6, with D unresolved. The CDR3 contains 13 residues. Looked up from germline, CDR1 is SGHDT and CDR2 is YYEEEE. V was pared by 2 bases and J by 8 bases, with 8 bases between. The CDR3 loop reads CASSLFLDSPLHF. Written as DNA, the CDR3 is TGTGCCAGCAGCTTATTTTTAGATTCACCCCTCCACTTT.

V is TRBV28 and J is TRBJ2-7; D possibly corresponds to TRBD2 (6 bases). The CDR3 has 14 residues. Germline V gives CDR1 MDHEN, CDR2 SYDVKM. V gave up 2 bases and J gave up 7 bases, with 15 bases separating them. For the CDR3, the DNA is TGTGCCAGCAGTTTAGCTACAGGCCGGGGGGAGCAGTACTTC. This codes for CASSLATGRGEQYF.

This clone appeared a single time. This chain joins TRBV6-5 and TRBJ2-1, with 7 positions matching TRBD1. This CDR3 has 13 amino acids. After removal of 8 bases from V and 5 bases from J, the junction contained 6 bases not matched to a gene. Germline values: CDR1 MNHEY, CDR2 SVGAGI. The DNA for the CDR3 is TGTGCCAGCGGGACAGAATATAACAATGAGCAGTTCTTC. It is translated as CASGTEYNNEQFF.

The rearrangement joins TRBV19 to TRBJ1-5, with D uncertain. The CDR3 consists of 15 residues. Germline CDR1 LNHDA, CDR2 SQIVND (reference sequence). V shed 5 bases and J shed 0 bases, with 11 bases lying between them. The CDR3 loop is CASSPRGYSNQPQHF. The CDR3 DNA reads as TGTGCCAGTAGTCCCCGAGGTTATAGCAATCAGCCCCAGCATTTT.

The CDR3 DNA is TGCAGTGGAGCTTTTAATGAAAAACTGTTTTTT. Translating it yields CSGAFNEKLFF. This chain uses TRBV20-1 with TRBJ1-4; no clear D gene. Trimming stripped 7 bases from V and 4 bases from J, with 7 bases between. Germline loops: CDR1 DFQATT, CDR2 SNEGSKA (reference sequence). This CDR3 comprises 11 residues.

The rearrangement joins TRBV2 to TRBJ1-5; perhaps TRBD1 as D (6 bases). Germline CDR1 is SNHLY and CDR2 is FYNNEI. Trimming took 8 bases from V and 4 from J, leaving 18 bases between them. CDR3 size: 15 residues. CDR3 amino acids: CASGRGAAPNQPQHF. CDR3 sequence (DNA): TGTGCCAGCGGGAGGGGGGCAGCCCCTAATCAGCCCCAGCATTTT.

The chain joins TRBV9 to TRBJ2-1, with 8 bases identical to TRBD1. Germline CDR1 SGDLS, CDR2 YYNGEE. The CDR3 runs 15 residues. J gave up 2 bases and V 0 bases, and 1 base lay outside the gene matches. CDR3 sequence: CASSVGTGTYNEQFF. The CDR3 DNA follows: TGTGCCAGCAGCGTAGGGACAGGGACCTACAATGAGCAGTTCTTC.

The chain combines TRBV6-5 with TRBJ2-2; TRBD1 matches 7 bases. This CDR3 is built from 15 residues. The J segment lost 4 bases and the V segment lost 8 bases, leaving 10 bases of the junction unmatched. Germline V gene lookup returns CDR1 MNHEY and CDR2 SVGAGI. CDR3 nucleotides: TGTGCCAGCGGATTACAGGGGACGAGCACCGGGGAGCTGTTTTTT. Amino acids: CASGLQGTSTGELFF.

This chain connects TRBV4-2 to TRBJ1-1, with a weak D call TRBD1 (5 bases). The V gene's germline CDR1 is LGHNA and CDR2 YNFKEQ. The CDR3 has 14 amino acids. The ends were cut back, 2 bases at V and 4 bases at J, with 11 bases in the middle. CDR3 amino acids: CASSQNRLLTEAFF. The DNA of the CDR3 is TGTGCCAGCAGCCAAAACAGGTTGCTCACTGAAGCTTTCTTT.